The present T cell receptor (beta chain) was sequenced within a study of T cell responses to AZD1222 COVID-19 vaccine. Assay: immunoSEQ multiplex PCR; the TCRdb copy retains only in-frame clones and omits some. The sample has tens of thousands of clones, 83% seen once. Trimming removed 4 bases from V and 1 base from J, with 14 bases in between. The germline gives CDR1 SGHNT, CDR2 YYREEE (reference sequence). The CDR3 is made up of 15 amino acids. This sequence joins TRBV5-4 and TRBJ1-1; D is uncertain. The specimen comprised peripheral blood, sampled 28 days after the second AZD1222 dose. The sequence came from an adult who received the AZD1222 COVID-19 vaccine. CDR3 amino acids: CASSALTLRNTEAFF. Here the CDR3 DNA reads TGTGCCAGCAGCGCTCTAACCCTCCGGAACACTGAAGCTTTCTTT.